This TCR beta chain stems from a study of blood T cell repertoires in COVID-19. For the study at large: Samples taken during acute and convalescent COVID-19 were collected in the United States, Italy and Spain. Sample material is recorded as cDNA or gDNA derived from T cells, B-cell-depleted T cells, or PBMCs.

V was clipped by 6 bases and J by 3 bases, with 14 bases between them. The CDR3 extends over 14 amino acids. The germline gives CDR1 ENHRY, CDR2 SYGVKD. Data came from immunoSEQ multiplex PCR; TCRdb stores just in-frame clones and leaves some out. The sample lists over 150,000 clones, 70% to 85% occurring once. Only one count was recorded for this clone. The chain carries TRBV10-3 and TRBJ1-2; maybe TRBD1 (6 bases). The clonotype comes from a human donor with acute or convalescent COVID-19. The donor label of this sample is uncertain. The specimen was peripheral blood. CDR3 nucleotide sequence: TGTGCCATCAGGCCCCAGGGGCAGGACTATGGCTACACCTTC. As protein: CAIRPQGQDYGYTF.